Below are 10 T cell receptor beta chains sequenced from a single sample in a study of CD8 T cells in ankylosing spondylitis. These receptors lack a known antigen. TCRdb re-called the 5' RACE reads through MiXCR, storing one row per CDR3 protein. This sample has around 480,000 distinct CDR3 sequences, with 17% found just once. General study points: Among TCR beta sequences, a motif of eight or nine highly homologous variants appeared characteristic of ankylosing spondylitis blood.

Sequencing was done on a sample of blood, either unsorted or a sorted T cell fraction (not recorded which). The source is a male donor with ankylosing spondylitis.

This clonotype was detected ten times or more. A read error may account for a junction end that differs from germline. The chain uses TRBV7-2 and TRBJ2-1; D remains ambiguous. Germline CDR1 and CDR2: SGHTA and FQGNSA. The CDR3 totals 13 residues. The CDR3 nucleotides read TGTGCCAGCAGTTTAGTTGGCTACAATGAGCAGTTCTTC. This sequence encodes CASSLVGYNEQFF.

The rearrangement links TRBV20-1 to TRBJ2-1; TRBD2 matches 9 bases. Looked up from germline, CDR1 is DFQATT and CDR2 is SNEGSKA (reference sequence). Unmatched junction bases numbered 10, after V lost 3 bases and J lost 4 bases. The CDR3 has 16 amino acids. The CDR3 sequence is CSARRGGRRFYNEQFF. The CDR3 DNA reads TGCAGTGCTAGGCGGGGGGGGAGACGATTTTACAATGAGCAGTTCTTC.

This clonotype was counted between two and nine times. The J gene is TRBJ2-1, the V gene TRBV5-6, with TRBD2 matching over 7 bases. The germline gives CDR1 SGHDT, CDR2 YYEEEE. V lost 2 bases to trimming and J lost 1 base; unmatched junction nucleotides: 9. This CDR3 comprises 17 residues. The CDR3 DNA is TGTGCCAGCAGCTTTCGACTAGCAGCAAGTTCCTACAATGAGCAGTTCTTC. It is translated as CASSFRLAASSYNEQFF.

The CDR3 sequence is CASSLGLALTYEQYF. For the CDR3, the DNA is TGTGCCAGCAGTTTAGGGCTAGCGTTGACCTACGAGCAGTACTTC. The chain recombines TRBV28 with TRBJ2-7, with TRBD2 as a possible D gene (6 bases). There are 15 residues in the CDR3. Germline-derived CDR1 and CDR2 are MDHEN and SYDVKM. V lost 2 bases and J 2 bases, leaving 13 bases between the germline ends.

This clonotype was counted only a few times. This chain connects TRBV5-5 to TRBJ2-2; tentatively, D is TRBD1 (6 bases). V lost 4 bases and J lost 1, with 11 bases in between. CDR1 and CDR2 from the germline V gene are SGHKS and YYEKEE (reference sequence). The CDR3 totals 15 residues. CDR3 region: CASSLDRMNTGELFF. The CDR3 nucleotides read TGTGCCAGCAGCCTTGACAGGATGAACACCGGGGAGCTGTTTTTT.

This clonotype came up a few times. This chain uses TRBV11-2 with TRBJ2-1; 10 bases map to TRBD2. CDR1 and CDR2 (germline): SGHAT, FQNNGV. Trimming cost V 5 bases and J 5 bases; bases outside gene matches: 24. This CDR3 contains 21 residues. The CDR3 is CASSTPSTGTSVRRYDNEQFF. CDR3 coding DNA: TGTGCCAGCAGCACACCCAGCACCGGGACTAGCGTGCGGAGGTATGACAATGAGCAGTTCTTC.

J is TRBJ1-2 and V is TRBV12-3 or TRBV12-4; 9 bases are a match to TRBD1. The J segment lost 1 base and the V segment lost 5 bases, leaving 5 bases of the junction unmatched. The CDR3 runs 15 residues. As DNA, the CDR3 is TGTGCCAGCAGTGTCGGGACAGGGCTTAACTATGGCTACACCTTC. It is translated as CASSVGTGLNYGYTF.

This chain uses TRBV5-4 with TRBJ2-1; 10 positions agree with TRBD1. V dropped 3 bases and J dropped 3; count of bases not matched to a gene: 6. Germline V gene data show CDR1 as SGHNT and CDR2 as YYREEE (reference sequence). CDR3 length: 16 residues. CDR3 amino acids: CASSWGRDRGYNEQFF. The CDR3 nucleotides read TGTGCCAGCAGCTGGGGACGGGACAGGGGCTACAATGAGCAGTTCTTC.

In this sample, this clonotype turned up many times. The chain is built from TRBV7-9 and TRBJ2-4; 7 nucleotides line up with TRBD2. Germline loops: CDR1 SEHNR, CDR2 FQNEAQ (reference sequence). The CDR3 length is 15 residues. V lost 5 bases and J lost 4; bases outside the gene matches: 8. CDR3 region: CASSPWASGKNIQYF. CDR3 DNA: TGTGCCAGCAGCCCTTGGGCTAGCGGAAAAAACATTCAGTACTTC.

J is TRBJ2-3 and V is TRBV20-1; possible D gene TRBD1, 7 bases. Per the germline V gene, CDR1 is DFQATT and CDR2 is SNEGSKA (reference sequence). Trimming removed 6 bases at V and 6 bases at J, with 16 bases between. The length of the CDR3 is 13 residues. The CDR3 loop reads CSAPMPGGDTQYF. As DNA, the CDR3 is TGCAGTGCCCCGATGCCAGGGGGGGATACGCAGTATTTT.